Below are 31 T cell receptor beta chains sequenced from a single sample in a study of identical twins. TCRdb processed the 5' RACE reads anew with MiXCR; each CDR3 protein has one entry. The table includes hundreds of thousands of distinct CDR3 sequences, approximately 9% detected once. What was sequenced was memory (CD45RO+) T cells sorted from blood. These TCRs come from a woman aged 18-29 years in good health.

This clonotype was recorded a few times. The CDR3 protein is CASSPPVSNIQYF. The CDR3 bases are TGTGCCAGCAGCCCCCCTGTCTCGAACATTCAGTACTTC. V gene TRBV9 combines with J gene TRBJ2-4, with D uncertain. This CDR3 contains 13 residues. The germline V gene has CDR1 SGDLS and CDR2 YYNGEE. Trimming removed 4 bases from V and 7 bases from J, with 12 bases in between.

This clonotype was picked up a small number of times. The gene calls are TRBV12-5 and TRBJ2-2; possible D gene TRBD1, 6 bases. V was trimmed by 3 bases and J by 5 bases, leaving 13 bases between them. The CDR3 extends over 15 amino acids. Germline-derived CDR1 and CDR2 are LGHNT and FRNRAP. CDR3 sequence (DNA): TGTGCTAGTGGTTTCTACAGGGTGGGGACCGGGGAGCTGTTTTTT. Protein sequence: CASGFYRVGTGELFF.

The chain recombines TRBV9 with TRBJ2-3; D could derive from TRBD1 or TRBD2 (6 bases each). CDR1 and CDR2 from the germline V gene are SGDLS and YYNGEE. Trimming removed 6 bases from V and 3 bases from J, with 14 bases in between. This CDR3 comprises 14 residues. The CDR3 sequence is CASTGGGETDTQYF. CDR3 bases: TGTGCCAGCACCGGAGGGGGAGAAACAGATACGCAGTATTTT. Combining the CDR3 with reference TRBV9 and TRBJ2-3 gives the whole variable domain DSGVTQTPKHLITATGQRVTLRCSPRSGDLSVYWYQQSLDQGLQFLIQYYNGEERAKGNILERFSAQQFPDLHSELNLSSLELGDSALYFCASTGGGETDTQYFGPGTRLTVL.

The V gene is TRBV19, the J gene TRBJ2-1; 8 positions match TRBD2. From germline, CDR1 is LNHDA and CDR2 SQIVND (reference sequence). Trimming cost V 4 bases and J 8 bases; bases outside gene matches: 7. There are 14 residues in the CDR3. The CDR3 region has the DNA TGTGCCAGTAGTAGGAGGACTAGCTTCGATGAGCAGTTCTTC. Translation gives CASSRRTSFDEQFF.

At least ten counts were recorded for this clonotype. The chain employs TRBV5-1 and TRBJ2-7, with 7 bases fitting TRBD1. Germline trimming cut 4 bases from V and 5 bases from J; bases unmatched to any gene: 6. In germline, CDR1 is SGHRS, CDR2 YFSETQ. This CDR3 has 13 residues. DNA of the CDR3: TGCGCCAGCAGCCCCGGACAGGAACACGAGCAGTACTTC. Protein sequence: CASSPGQEHEQYF.

A few counts support this clonotype. The rearrangement uses TRBV4-2 and TRBJ2-1, with 8 bases aligning to TRBD2. The CDR3 length is 15 residues. Germline CDR1 LGHNA, CDR2 YNFKEQ. Trimming took 4 bases from V and 5 from J; bases not matched to a gene: 7. The CDR3 is CASSPAGTRDNEQFF. In DNA form, the CDR3 reads TGTGCCAGCAGCCCGGCCGGGACTAGGGACAATGAGCAGTTCTTC.

This clonotype has just a few counts. The rearrangement uses TRBV7-2 and TRBJ2-4; no clear D. The CDR3 has 14 amino acids. V was cut by 8 bases and J by 0 bases, with 11 bases left in between. Germline V gene data show CDR1 as SGHTA and CDR2 as FQGNSA. CDR3 in amino acids: CASQNSRAKNIQYF. CDR3 nucleotides: TGTGCCAGCCAGAATTCCCGAGCCAAAAACATTCAGTACTTC.

The V gene is TRBV5-1, the J gene TRBJ2-1, with 9 positions matching TRBD2. Germline values: CDR1 SGHRS, CDR2 YFSETQ. The V segment lost 3 bases and the J segment 0 bases; nucleotides outside the gene matches: 7. The CDR3 covers 17 residues. DNA for the CDR3: TGCGCCAGCAGCTATAGCGGGGGACACAGCTCCTACAATGAGCAGTTCTTC. It encodes CASSYSGGHSSYNEQFF.

This clonotype has at least ten counts. The chain recombines TRBV29-1 with TRBJ1-1, with D uncertain. V shed 4 bases and J shed 2 bases, with 14 bases lying between them. The CDR3 extends over 14 amino acids. Germline CDR1 is SQVTM and CDR2 is ANQGSEA. The CDR3 here is CSVVEQRANTEAFF. For the CDR3, the DNA is TGCAGCGTTGTAGAACAGAGGGCAAACACTGAAGCTTTCTTT.

The table lists this clonotype with a few counts. The chain recombines TRBV20-1 with TRBJ1-4; a weak D match, TRBD1 (5 bases). The CDR3 is 14 amino acids. Trimming shortened V by 5 bases and J by 0 bases, and 10 bases separated the two germline ends. The germline V gene encodes CDR1 DFQATT and CDR2 SNEGSKA (reference sequence). The chain's CDR3 is CSAFPGATNEKLFF. CDR3 DNA: TGCAGTGCTTTCCCGGGGGCAACTAATGAAAAACTGTTTTTT.

Comment on this clonotype: Sequence at one end of the junction differs from germline and may be a read error. V usage is TRBV3-1 and J usage is TRBJ1-5; 7 nucleotides match TRBD1. Germline values: CDR1 LGHDT, CDR2 YNNKEL (reference sequence). The CDR3 length is 15 residues. CDR3 sequence reads: CASSARQGWDQLQHF. CDR3 in DNA: TGTGCCAGCAGTGCACGACAGGGATGGGATCAGCTCCAGCATTTT.

This clonotype came up many times. The J gene is TRBJ1-1, the V gene TRBV5-1, with D unclear. This CDR3 spans 15 amino acids. Germline V lookup: CDR1 SGHRS, CDR2 YFSETQ. Trimming cost V 4 bases and J 1 base, with 14 bases left between them. The CDR3 bases are TGCGCCAGCAGCCTCTTCGCGCAAGAGAACACTGAAGCTTTCTTT. Translation: CASSLFAQENTEAFF.

V usage is TRBV18 and J usage is TRBJ2-7; D is perhaps TRBD1 or TRBD2 (6 bases each). The V gene's germline CDR1 is KGHSH and CDR2 LQKENI. The V and J ends lost 3 bases and 3 bases respectively, with 15 bases between them. This CDR3 has 15 amino acids. The CDR3 DNA reads TGTGCCAGCTCACCGGGGGGCGGGTTGGTCTACGAGCAGTACTTC. Translating gives CASSPGGGLVYEQYF.

This clonotype was counted a few times. The J gene is TRBJ2-7, the V gene TRBV7-9; no definite D call. This CDR3 has 13 residues. Trimming removed 0 bases at V and 5 bases at J, with 8 bases between. Germline CDR1 reads SEHNR; CDR2 reads FQNEAQ (reference sequence). The CDR3 protein is CASSLAGRDEQYF. In DNA, the CDR3 is TGTGCCAGCAGCTTAGCGGGCCGCGACGAGCAGTACTTC.

This clonotype has a count of ten or more. This sequence joins TRBV29-1 and TRBJ2-7; the D gene could be TRBD1 or TRBD2 (6 bases each). There are 12 residues in the CDR3. V was shortened by 4 bases and J by 6 bases, with 13 bases between the two germline ends. The germline V gene has CDR1 SQVTM and CDR2 ANQGSEA. CDR3 residues: CSVGAGGSEQYF. The CDR3 region has the DNA TGCAGCGTTGGGGCCGGGGGCTCCGAGCAGTACTTC.

This clonotype was counted many times. The chain joins TRBV7-2 to TRBJ2-7; TRBD2 matches 10 bases. The J segment lost 1 base and the V segment lost 1 base, leaving 1 base of the junction unmatched. CDR1 is SGHTA, CDR2 FQGNSA, per germline. This CDR3 spans 15 amino acids. The DNA for the CDR3 is TGTGCCAGCAGCTTAGTAGCGGGAGGTTCCTACGAGCAGTACTTC. Amino acids: CASSLVAGGSYEQYF.

About this clonotype: An end of the junction does not agree with germline; a read error may underlie this. The chain recombines TRBV6-6 with TRBJ1-1; D gene uncertain. CDR3 length: 13 residues. Germline CDR1 and CDR2: MNHNY and SVGAGI (reference sequence). The CDR3 bases are TGTGCCAGCATCAACTCGGGAAACACAGAAGCTTTCTTT. This encodes CASINSGNTEAFF.

J is TRBJ2-1 and V is TRBV3-1; the D gene is possibly TRBD2 (5 bases). There are 15 residues in the CDR3. CDR1 and CDR2 (germline): LGHDT, YNNKEL (reference sequence). Trimming stripped 3 bases from V and 3 bases from J, with 12 bases between. The CDR3 sequence: CASSQGGRIYNEQFF. DNA for the CDR3: TGTGCCAGCAGCCAGGGCGGGCGAATCTACAATGAGCAGTTCTTC.

In its sample, this clonotype was seen many times. This sequence joins TRBV3-1 and TRBJ1-1; D perhaps matches TRBD1 (6 bases). The V end lost 7 bases, the J end lost 0 bases, and 9 bases lay between the germline ends. Germline V gene sequence: CDR1 LGHDT, CDR2 YNNKEL (reference sequence). This CDR3 comprises 13 residues. For the CDR3, the DNA is TGTGCCAGCACAGGACAGTTGAACACTGAAGCTTTCTTT. It yields the protein CASTGQLNTEAFF. The full variable domain, rest sourced from reference TRBV3-1 and TRBJ1-1, is DTAVSQTPKYLVTQMGNDKSIKCEQNLGHDTMYWYKQDSKKFLKIMFSYNNKELIINETVPNRFSPKSPDKAHLNLHINSLELGDSAVYFCASTGQLNTEAFFGQGTRLTVV.

This clonotype was observed a handful of times. The V gene is TRBV25-1, the J gene TRBJ1-2, with D unclear. CDR1 and CDR2 (germline): MGHDK, SYGVNS. Trimming took 8 bases from V and 13 from J, leaving 8 bases between them. There are 8 residues in the CDR3. As DNA, the CDR3 is TGTGCCAGCCTTCATGGCACCTTC. This encodes CASLHGTF.

This clonotype was picked up many times. The chain recombines TRBV7-3 with TRBJ2-7, with a tentative D call TRBD2 (5 bases). Germline CDR1 SGHTA, CDR2 FQGTGA. The CDR3 has 13 amino acids. V lost 4 bases to trimming and J lost 5 bases, with 12 bases between them. The CDR3 protein is CASSSPLAHEQYF. CDR3 sequence (DNA): TGTGCCAGCAGCTCCCCTCTAGCCCACGAGCAGTACTTC.

The chain is built from TRBV30 and TRBJ2-5; no reliable D call. From germline, CDR1 is GTSNPN and CDR2 SVGIG (reference sequence). The CDR3 runs 13 residues. V was clipped by 0 bases and J by 4 bases, with 9 bases between them. CDR3 nucleotide sequence: TGTGCCTGGAGTGTGGTCGGACGAGAGACCCAGTACTTC. The encoded protein is CAWSVVGRETQYF. The whole variable domain, remainder taken from reference TRBV30 and TRBJ2-5, is SQTIHQWPATLVQPVGSPLSLECTVEGTSNPNLYWYRQAAGRGLQLLFYSVGIGQISSEVPQNLSASRPQDRQFILSSKKLLLSDSGFYLCAWSVVGRETQYFGPGTRLLVL.

The chain carries TRBV6-1 and TRBJ1-5; 10 nucleotides match TRBD1. This CDR3 is 14 amino acids long. Germline CDR1 is MNHNS and CDR2 is SASEGT. V gave up 6 bases and J gave up 7 bases; unmatched junction bases: 6. The CDR3 spells CASRGGQGYQPQHF. CDR3 in DNA: TGTGCCAGCAGGGGGGGACAGGGGTACCAGCCCCAGCATTTT.

This clonotype came up a few times. The chain employs TRBV20-1 and TRBJ1-2; possibly TRBD1 for D (5 bases). Germline V gene data show CDR1 as DFQATT and CDR2 as SNEGSKA (reference sequence). The CDR3 spans 12 residues. Trimming stripped 3 bases from V and 4 bases from J, with 9 bases between. CDR3 loop: CSASGTTYGYTF. DNA for the CDR3: TGCAGTGCTAGTGGGACGACCTATGGCTACACCTTC.

This clonotype was counted only a few times. The chain recombines TRBV12-3 or TRBV12-4 with TRBJ2-1; D is perhaps TRBD1 or TRBD2 (6 bases each). Trimming removed 2 bases at V and 3 bases at J, with 11 bases between. The CDR3 consists of 15 residues. The CDR3 here is CASSLTGAFYNEQFF. The CDR3 region has the DNA TGTGCCAGCAGTTTAACGGGGGCCTTCTACAATGAGCAGTTCTTC.

This clonotype occurred many times. The chain couples TRBV3-1 to TRBJ2-7, with D perhaps TRBD1 (6 bases). Per germline, CDR1 LGHDT and CDR2 YNNKEL (reference sequence). The V end lost 6 bases, the J end lost 6 bases, and 12 bases lay between the germline ends. The CDR3 has 12 amino acids. CDR3 region: CASSRQAGEQYF. As DNA, the CDR3 is TGTGCCAGCAGTCGACAGGCAGGCGAGCAGTACTTC.

This clonotype was observed a handful of times. The chain uses TRBV11-2 and TRBJ2-3; a possible D gene is TRBD2 (6 bases). This CDR3 has 17 amino acids. Trimming stripped 6 bases from V and 0 bases from J, with 19 bases between. Per germline, CDR1 SGHAT and CDR2 FQNNGV. In DNA form, the CDR3 reads TGTGCCAGCAGGCGGACGGGACTCCGGCGCAGCACAGATACGCAGTATTTT. Its translation: CASRRTGLRRSTDTQYF.

This CDR3 reads CSASEGTGHNEQFF. The DNA of the CDR3 is TGCAGTGCAAGCGAGGGGACAGGGCACAATGAGCAGTTCTTC. The J gene is TRBJ2-1, the V gene TRBV20-1, with 9 bases fitting TRBD1. Germline V gene data show CDR1 as DFQATT and CDR2 as SNEGSKA (reference sequence). This CDR3 has 14 amino acids. V gave up 6 bases and J gave up 5 bases; unmatched junction bases: 8.

To note about this clonotype: A read error is possible here, since a much larger clone lies one base away. The chain is built from TRBV12-3 or TRBV12-4 and TRBJ1-4; D is uncertain. This CDR3 has 12 amino acids. V was trimmed by 3 bases and J by 11 bases, leaving 10 bases between them. The CDR3 nucleotides read TGTGCCAGCAGTTTGGAACGGAGGAAACTGTTTTTT. Its protein is CASSLERRKLFF.

This clonotype was counted ten times or more. The rearrangement links TRBV20-1 to TRBJ2-5; D not certain. CDR1 and CDR2 (germline): DFQATT, SNEGSKA (reference sequence). The CDR3 spans 9 residues. The germline V and J ends were trimmed by 5 bases and 4 bases, with 2 bases remaining between them. This chain's CDR3 is CSAPETQYF. DNA of the CDR3: TGCAGTGCTCCAGAGACCCAGTACTTC.

In this sample, this clonotype turned up a few times. The chain uses TRBV4-1 and TRBJ1-4; D call uncertain. Looked up from germline, CDR1 is MGHRA and CDR2 is YSYEKL. This CDR3 contains 15 residues. V was pared by 4 bases and J by 1 base, with 10 bases between. The CDR3 nucleotides read TGCGCCAGCAGCCTGAGGGCCGGAACTAATGAAAAACTGTTTTTT. This gives the protein CASSLRAGTNEKLFF.